The following is a T cell receptor (beta chain) sequence with its context. This clonotype was seen at least ten times. Its antigen remains unidentified. No qualities accompany the bases; no much larger clone lies one base away. This entry is derived from a study of Graves' ophthalmopathy and Graves' hyperthyroidism (dated by TCRdb to 2017 to 2018). At the level of the whole study: Peripheral blood samples were taken at the time of initial diagnosis, before any treatment was given. In roughly 6 hyperthyroidism patients, T-cell repertoires of thyroid tissue and blood were compared. The study used TCR beta repertoire signatures to distinguish Graves' ophthalmopathy from Graves' hyperthyroidism and to predict progression to ophthalmopathy. An independent validation cohort comprised 18 hyperthyroidism patients and 15 to 17 patients who later progressed from hyperthyroidism to ophthalmopathy. Following sampling, methimazole starting at 30 mg daily was administered to hyperthyroidism patients, and high-dose intravenous methylprednisolone was administered to ophthalmopathy patients. To explore V-J signatures that distinguish ophthalmopathy from hyperthyroidism, a discovery set of 100 patients was enrolled, made up of roughly 41 with ophthalmopathy and fewer than 60 with stable hyperthyroidism. In total, 135 blood samples were TCR-sequenced: fewer than 50 ophthalmopathy, over 70 hyperthyroidism and some 17 hyperthyroidism-to-ophthalmopathy patients. Broader findings and caveats from the paper: No statistical method was used to set the sample size in advance, and the investigators knew which group each participant was assigned to. Most expanded thyroid clonotypes with frequency above 0.001 were also detected in blood, suggesting blood repertoires may reflect the thyroid immune response. In validation, the model predicted ophthalmopathy progression with less than 71% sensitivity and roughly 78% specificity; eleven to twelve predicted patients were CT-confirmed with GO in a median of approximately six months. Ophthalmopathy was separated from stable hyperthyroidism by the 13-signature model with about 88% sensitivity and approximately 84% specificity in cross-validation and with 80%/75% in the test set.

Hyperthyroidism was defined as stable when no progression to ophthalmopathy occurred within 18 months of follow-up. Hyperthyroidism patients were newly diagnosed, with disease duration under 2 months, and aged 18 to 65 years. Anyone with other autoimmune diseases, uncontrolled infections, pregnancy or lactation was excluded from the study. Diagnosis was based on clinical symptoms, serum thyroxine, TRAb, thyroid ultrasound and orbital computed tomography. Using Ficoll-Paque density gradient centrifugation, PBMCs were isolated from less than 13 ml of fresh peripheral blood. Total RNA was extracted using Trizol reagent, and RNA quality was checked on an Agilent 2100 Bioanalyzer. For repertoire sequencing, the TCR beta CDR3 regions were amplified from RNA transcripts. The first round was an RT-PCR using HTBI primers with the Qiagen OneStep RT-PCR kit, and this first round was followed by a second-round multiplex PCR, then size selection and purification. The libraries underwent paired-end sequencing with 100 bp reads on an Illumina HiSeq2000. On the authors' methods: SOAPnuke was used to process the reads, removing any read that contained adapters or uncalled bases, had a mean Phred below 15, or lacked an exact match to the constant primer or identifier. COPE v1.2.5 was used to merge the high-quality paired reads. Unique nucleotide sequences were defined as clonotypes and aligned to IMGT TRB V, D and J references using MiTCR v1.1. Analysis was restricted to V-J combinations with a frequency above 0.0001, which covered about 99% of repertoires. A TCR clonal expansion and chaos score per V-J combination was defined as the ratio of F50 clonal expansion to chaos observed in the TCRdist matrix. Welch's t-statistics and random forest were used to reduce the features to 10 to 15 V-J combinations, which were then used as input to a naive Bayes classifier. The Morisita-Horn index was used to measure how similar the thyroid and blood repertoires were. TCRdb reprocessed the public reads (quality trimming at Q25 with fastp, clone calling with MiXCR) and kept in-frame beta chains. For every CDR3 protein sequence, its rows merge into one entry that carries the most common genes and DNA. TCRdb's processing, not the authors' own work, is the source of the V and J calls. The sample table shows 300,000 to 450,000 distinct CDR3 sequences, and approximately 18% are seen once. The top ten constitute roughly 2.6% of the sample.

Sequenced: peripheral blood. The TCR comes from an adult woman with stable Graves' hyperthyroidism.

The DNA is TGCAGTGCCCTACCCCGGGACAGGGTGACTTCATGGGAGGCTTTCTTT. Translated, it gives CSALPRDRVTSWEAFF. Recombination connected TRBV20-1 to TRBJ1-1; TRBD1 matches 9 bases in the middle. There are 16 amino acids in the CDR3, from cysteine to phenylalanine inclusive. CDR3 DNA is the only sequence kept; it has 48 bases, read in frame from the first base. For CDR1 and CDR2, the germline V gene (reference sequence) lists DFQATT and SNEGSKA. The V end gives up 6 bases and the J end 11 bases, leaving 22 bases in the junction not matched to a gene.